A selection of T cell receptor beta chains follows, all from one sample in a study of blood T cell repertoires in COVID-19. Assay used: immunoSEQ multiplex PCR; TCRdb lists only in-frame clones, some missing. The data hold more than 150,000 clones, with 65% to 85% observed a single time. The sequencing input was peripheral blood. These receptors were collected from a woman in her twenties or thirties with acute or convalescent COVID-19. Both conserved end residues are trimmed from each CDR3. Each record gives: J gene, D gene, V gene, CDR3 protein. A D gene is named only where the DNA matches it firmly.

>TRBJ2-2|TRBD1|TRBV30
AWSSMTGGSGELF
>TRBJ1-1|NA|TRBV7-2
ASSLRWGENTEAF
>TRBJ2-3|NA|TRBV20-1
SAREKHTQY
>TRBJ1-1|TRBD1|TRBV11-2
ASSSRQGGERTEAF
>TRBJ2-1|TRBD2|TRBV30
AWSVLWRETNEQF
>TRBJ1-1|NA|TRBV6-5
ASRPALANTEAF
>TRBJ1-1|TRBD1|TRBV18
ASSLQGTGGWGTEAF
>TRBJ1-2|TRBD1|TRBV6-5
ASGTAHATYGYT
>TRBJ2-5|NA|TRBV7-2
ASSLVASRSQETQY
>TRBJ2-5|NA|TRBV7-8
ASSYNREETQY
>TRBJ1-5|TRBD1|TRBV7-8
ASSQGQNQPQH
>TRBJ1-6|TRBD1|TRBV11-2
ASSTRQGYPLH
>TRBJ1-1|NA|TRBV6-5
ASSYWDGGDSEAF
>TRBJ2-2|TRBD1|TRBV6-6
ASSPGTGGANTGELF
>TRBJ2-5|NA|TRBV28
ASSRNLQETQY
>TRBJ2-6|NA|TRBV19
ASRRGGATTSGANVLT
>TRBJ1-4|NA|TRBV15
ATSRDYGADEKLF
>TRBJ2-2|TRBD2|TRBV7-6
ASSLGLAGARGTGELF
>TRBJ1-1|TRBD1|TRBV28
ASSQYAGQGALDTEAF
>TRBJ1-6|NA|TRBV5-6
ASSLTGLNSPLH
>TRBJ2-1|TRBD2|TRBV9
ASSVAGGLAGVKGDNEQF
>TRBJ1-2|NA|TRBV12-3/TRBV12-4
ASTKGNYGYT
>TRBJ1-2|NA|TRBV11-3
ASSLAPGARMLT
>TRBJ2-1|TRBD1|TRBV24-1
ATSDSGQGVNEQF
>TRBJ2-1|TRBD2|TRBV28
ASSPGLLAGDNEQF
>TRBJ2-1|TRBD1|TRBV5-1
ASSLGTGSNEQF
>TRBJ1-1|NA|TRBV12-3/TRBV12-4
ASSRDSNTEAF
>TRBJ2-5|TRBD1|TRBV3-1/TRBV3-2
ASSPGGFDQY
>TRBJ1-1|NA|TRBV20-1
SALYSTEAF
>TRBJ1-2|NA|TRBV9
ASSDQGAKDYT
>TRBJ1-1|NA|TRBV12-3/TRBV12-4
ASSTGTEAF
>TRBJ2-5|NA|TRBV5-1
ASSLLSFLGEMKTKTQY
>TRBJ1-5|NA|TRBV19
ASSIGESPQH
>TRBJ1-5|NA|TRBV7-8
ASSLEGGRPQH
>TRBJ2-7|NA|TRBV6-2/TRBV6-3
ASSYDLRTIRYEQY
>TRBJ1-4|NA|TRBV11-2
ASSLVGGREKLF
>TRBJ1-5|NA|TRBV14
ASSQEADHSNQPQH
>TRBJ2-2|TRBD2|TRBV5-1
ASSVGLGNTGELF
>TRBJ1-5|TRBD1|TRBV11-2
ASSFASGTGELSRRDICNQPQH
>TRBJ2-2|NA|TRBV6-2/TRBV6-3
ASSSGASTGELF
>TRBJ2-5|TRBD1|TRBV27
ASSGQGQETQY
>TRBJ2-3|NA|TRBV19
AINRDTNTDTQY
>TRBJ2-1|TRBD2|TRBV7-3
ASSSTPGLYNEQF
>TRBJ2-2|NA|TRBV5-8
ASSTGFGGELF
>TRBJ2-6|TRBD2|TRBV2
ASSEPLAASNSGANVLT